This is a list of T cell receptor beta chains from one sample in a study of blood T cell repertoires in COVID-19. Clones were sequenced by immunoSEQ multiplex PCR, and TCRdb holds only the in-frame ones, with some missing. The data hold about 200,000 clones, with around four fifths observed a single time. The sample consisted of peripheral blood. These receptors all stem from a man in his fifties or sixties with COVID-19, enrolled during active disease. Both conserved end residues are part of each CDR3. The order of the fields is CDR3 DNA, CDR3 protein, clone size, J gene, D gene, V gene, CDR3 length. The D gene is left open where the match is weak. Not all rows give a size; the values are once, few, many and, for expanded clones, a class.

TGTGCCAGCAGCTTAAGTTATACAGACTATGGCTACACCTTC CASSLSYTDYGYTF NA TRBJ1-2 NA TRBV7-9 14
TGTGCCAGCAGTTCGTTGGGGGGTCCGGATACGCAGTATTTT CASSSLGGPDTQYF once TRBJ2-3 NA TRBV6-2/TRBV6-3 14
TGCGCCAGCAGCCAAGATCGGGGACAGGGGTGGCAGTTCTTC CASSQDRGQGWQFF NA TRBJ2-1 TRBD1 TRBV4-3 14
TGTGCCAGTAGGGAGAGCGCCCGTCGAGATCGTGATGGCTACACCTTC CASRESARRDRDGYTF NA TRBJ1-2 NA TRBV19 16
TGTGCCAGCAGCCGGACGAGCGGGAGGGCCCATACGCAGTATTTT CASSRTSGRAHTQYF NA TRBJ2-3 TRBD2 TRBV7-6 15
TGCGCCAGCAGCCCGGACAGGGCCGAGTCACCCCTCCACTTT CASSPDRAESPLHF NA TRBJ1-6 TRBD1 TRBV5-1 14
TGTGCCAGCAGCCCTAGCGGGAGGAGAAATGAGCAGTTCTTC CASSPSGRRNEQFF NA TRBJ2-1 TRBD2 TRBV4-2 14
TGCAGCGTTGACCTGGGACAGGGCGTATACGAGCAGTACTTC CSVDLGQGVYEQYF few TRBJ2-7 TRBD1 TRBV29-1 14
TGTGCCAGCAGGGGGACAGGGGGCCTCCGTCAGCCCCAGCATTTT CASRGTGGLRQPQHF few TRBJ1-5 TRBD1 TRBV28 15
TGTGCCAGCGCCCTTGCAGCGGGACGGAGCAATGAGCAGTTCTTC CASALAAGRSNEQFF NA TRBJ2-1 TRBD2 TRBV7-2 15
TGCGCCAGCAGCTTGGACATAAGATATAATTCACCCCTCCACTTT CASSLDIRYNSPLHF NA TRBJ1-6 NA TRBV5-1 15
TGTGCCAGTAGTCTAGCGGGAGAAACAGATACGCAGTATTTT CASSLAGETDTQYF NA TRBJ2-3 TRBD2 TRBV19 14
TGTGCCAGCACCCCCGGTAGGGGCGGGGACATTCAGTACTTC CASTPGRGGDIQYF NA TRBJ2-4 NA TRBV7-2 14
TGTGCTAGTGGTTTCTCAGGGTTAGGTGGAAACACCATATATTTT CASGFSGLGGNTIYF NA TRBJ1-3 NA TRBV12-5 15
TGTGCCAGCAGGTCTGGACAGGCCTACGAGCAGTACTTC CASRSGQAYEQYF NA TRBJ2-7 TRBD1 TRBV7-9 13
TGTGCCAGCAGTGAAAGCGGGGGGGCAGGGTCTAATCAGCCCCAGCATTTT CASSESGGAGSNQPQHF NA TRBJ1-5 NA TRBV6-1 17
TGTGCCAGCAGCCTCAGCAGGAACTATGGCTACACCTTC CASSLSRNYGYTF few TRBJ1-2 NA TRBV28 13
TGTGCCAGCAGCTCCCGGACAGGGAGCTCTGGAAACACCATATATTTT CASSSRTGSSGNTIYF NA TRBJ1-3 TRBD1 TRBV5-6 16
TGTGCCAGCTCGAAGACAGGGTATGGCTACACCTTC CASSKTGYGYTF NA TRBJ1-2 TRBD1 TRBV6-5 12
TGTGCCGCCTCGACCGGGGTGGGTGAGCAGTTCTTC CAASTGVGEQFF NA TRBJ2-1 NA TRBV24-1 12
TGTGCCAGCAGCGTAGGCGGACTAGCCTTCAACAATGAGCAGTTCTTC CASSVGGLAFNNEQFF NA TRBJ2-1 TRBD2 TRBV9 16
TGTGCCAGCAGAGGGACAGGGCAGGGGGATACGCAGTATTTT CASRGTGQGDTQYF once TRBJ2-3 TRBD1 TRBV13 14
TGTGCCAGCAGCGGGGGAGCAACTAATGAAAAACTGTTTTTT CASSGGATNEKLFF NA TRBJ1-4 NA TRBV2 14
TGTGCCAGCAGCGTTGGACAGAATAATTCACCCCTCCACTTT CASSVGQNNSPLHF NA TRBJ1-6 NA TRBV2 14
TGTGCCAGTAGTATAGTGGCGACAGGGGGCACCGGGGAGCTGTTTTTT CASSIVATGGTGELFF NA TRBJ2-2 TRBD1 TRBV19 16
TGTGCCAGCAGTTCACCTAAGGGATGGGCAGGGGGACGCACAGATACGCAGTATTTT CASSSPKGWAGGRTDTQYF once TRBJ2-3 TRBD1 TRBV7-9 19
TGTGCCAGCAGCCGGGGAGCGGGAGGCAGGGTCGAGGAGCAGTTCTTC CASSRGAGGRVEEQFF NA TRBJ2-1 TRBD2 TRBV7-9 16
TGCGCCAGCAGCGATGGGAGGGGGAATGAAAAACTGTTTTTT CASSDGRGNEKLFF NA TRBJ1-4 NA TRBV5-1 14
TGTGCCAGCAGCTTTCCCGACAGCCTGAACACTGAAGCTTTCTTT CASSFPDSLNTEAFF NA TRBJ1-1 NA TRBV7-9 15
TGTGCCAGCAGCGTAGAGGTCAGGGGGGATTCACCCCTCCACTTT CASSVEVRGDSPLHF NA TRBJ1-6 TRBD1 TRBV9 15
TGTGCCTGGAGGGGGAGGGAAAGGCCCTACGAGCAGTACTTC CAWRGRERPYEQYF NA TRBJ2-7 TRBD2 TRBV30 14